The 3 T cell receptor beta chains below were found in one sample sequenced in a study of cytomegalovirus exposure and HLA in healthy donors. 60 Vbeta and 13 Jbeta primers were used in PCR. This table comes from immunoSEQ multiplex PCR, and its TCRdb copy is limited to in-frame clones, with some not included. Altogether more than 110,000 clones are present, 77% being singletons, with the ten largest covering 3.5% to 5%. Sequencing was done on a sample of PBMCs. The receptors were sampled from a male donor in good health and CMV-seronegative.

The count of this clone is one. The gene calls are TRBV6-5 and TRBJ1-4; D is perhaps TRBD1 (5 bases). Germline V gives CDR1 MNHEY, CDR2 SVGAGI. The CDR3 consists of 16 residues. Trimming took 2 bases from V and 8 from J, leaving 18 bases between them. The CDR3 protein is CASSYRGAGLREKLFF. The DNA of the CDR3 is TGTGCCAGCAGTTACAGAGGGGCGGGGCTGAGGGAAAAACTGTTTTTT.

J is TRBJ2-3 and V is TRBV6-5, with D tentatively TRBD1 (6 bases). CDR1 MNHEY and CDR2 SVGAGI come from the germline V gene. Between the trimmed V and J ends, which lost 6 bases and 4 bases, there was a span of 17 bases. The CDR3 runs 15 residues. The chain's CDR3 is CASRGGHPGADTQYF. As DNA, the CDR3 is TGTGCCAGCAGAGGGGGACATCCCGGGGCAGATACGCAGTATTTT.

The chain has TRBV18 and TRBJ1-2; a possible D gene is TRBD1 (6 bases). Trimming took off 3 bases at V and 4 bases at J, with 6 bases between the two ends. Germline CDR1 reads KGHSH; CDR2 reads LQKENI. This CDR3 region has 12 residues. The CDR3 DNA reads TGTGCCAGCTCACCGGACAGCTATGGCTACACCTTC. It specifies CASSPDSYGYTF.